This T cell receptor beta chain appears in the sequencing data of a study of OX40 agonist ivuxolimab in advanced cancers. Clones were read by immunoSEQ multiplex PCR, and TCRdb kept only the in-frame ones, dropping some. The data contain over 60,000 clones, 80% to 90% of them singletons. The sequenced sample was CD4+ or CD8+ T cells sorted from blood, obtained in a trial of the OX40 agonist ivuxolimab. The receptor was derived from an adult with an advanced solid tumor such as melanoma, head and neck, liver or kidney cancer.

CDR3 region: CASSLGGAPNTEAFF. The DNA of the CDR3 is TGTGCCAGCAGCTTAGGCGGGGCCCCGAACACTGAAGCTTTCTTT. The chain employs TRBV7-9 and TRBJ1-1; the D gene is possibly TRBD1 (5 bases). The CDR3 covers 15 residues. Trimming took 1 base from V and 1 from J, leaving 10 bases between them. The germline CDR1 and CDR2 sequences are SEHNR and FQNEAQ (reference sequence).